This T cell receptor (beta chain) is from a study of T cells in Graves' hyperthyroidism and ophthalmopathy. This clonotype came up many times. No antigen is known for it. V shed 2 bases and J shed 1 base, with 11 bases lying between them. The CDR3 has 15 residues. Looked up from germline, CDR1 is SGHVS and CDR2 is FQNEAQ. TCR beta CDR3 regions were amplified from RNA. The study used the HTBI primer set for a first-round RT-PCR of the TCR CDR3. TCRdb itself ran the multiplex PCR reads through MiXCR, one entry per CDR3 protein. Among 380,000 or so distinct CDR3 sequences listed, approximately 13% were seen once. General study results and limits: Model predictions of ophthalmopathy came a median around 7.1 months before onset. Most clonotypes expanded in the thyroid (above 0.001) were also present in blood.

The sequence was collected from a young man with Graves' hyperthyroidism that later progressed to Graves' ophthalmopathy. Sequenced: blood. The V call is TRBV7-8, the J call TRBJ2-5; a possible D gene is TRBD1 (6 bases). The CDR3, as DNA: TGTGCCAGCAGCTTATATGGGGGCGGCCAAGAGACCCAGTACTTC. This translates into CASSLYGGGQETQYF.